This TCR beta chain emerged from a study of T cells after yellow fever vaccination. Study at large: Libraries from low-cell-number fractions were prepared with the SMART-Seq v4 Ultra Low Input RNA kit. The study, taken as a whole, reports: Detected again after the booster were most primary-vaccination clones, at 96% CD4 and 70% to 90% CD8. Of the clonotypes, a small share occurred in both CD4 and CD8 compartments. Within FACS-sorted repertoires, abundant clonotypes contaminating from the bulk population could be present.

TCRdb used MiXCR to reprocess the 5' RACE reads, holding one entry per CDR3 protein. Found here are about 340,000 distinct CDR3 sequences, roughly 8.7% of them singletons; the top ten hold 15% to 20%. With V trimmed by 5 bases and J by 5 bases, 7 bases remained unmatched. CDR1 and CDR2 from the germline V gene are SGHRS and YFSETQ. This CDR3 is 15 amino acids long. Concerning this clonotype itself: Its antigen is not known.

Sequenced here: PBMCs, sampled on the day of the first yellow fever vaccination. The chain links TRBV5-1 to TRBJ2-2; 9 bases fit TRBD1. The TCR was taken from a man aged 18 to 30 who received the YFV17D yellow fever vaccine. This chain's CDR3 is CASRPGQGITGELFF. The CDR3 coding sequence is TGCGCCAGCAGGCCGGGACAGGGAATAACCGGGGAGCTGTTTTTT. Complete variable domain (other parts from reference TRBV5-1 and TRBJ2-2): KAGVTQTPRYLIKTRGQQVTLSCSPISGHRSVSWYQQTPGQGLQFLFEYFSETQRNKGNFPGRFSGRQFSNSRSEMNVSTLELGDSALYLCASRPGQGITGELFFGEGSRLTVL.